A single T cell receptor (beta chain) is shown here with its context. The antigen is not known. Method: immunoSEQ multiplex PCR; TCRdb's copy keeps in-frame clones and lacks some. Seen here are 130,000 to 150,000 clones, under 95% observed once, and the top ten hold 5%. The sample is drawn from a study of T cell responses to AZD1222 COVID-19 vaccine. At the level of the study: Second-dose groups at about 4 or about 12 weeks were pooled.

Study results and limitations: Rises in breadth and depth of Spike-specific TCRs came after two AZD1222 doses.

Looked up from germline, CDR1 is SGHNT and CDR2 is YYREEE (reference sequence). The CDR3 length is 14 residues. V dropped 4 bases and J dropped 3; count of bases not matched to a gene: 4. The sample in question was peripheral blood, obtained on day 0 of AZD1222 vaccination. The receptor was isolated from an adult in good health. The chain uses TRBV5-4 and TRBJ1-1; TRBD1 aligns across 9 bases. CDR3 DNA sequence: TGTGCCAGCAGCCAGGGACAGGGCTACACTGAAGCTTTCTTT. Protein sequence: CASSQGQGYTEAFF.